The clone carrying this T cell receptor (beta chain) was seen at least ten times. Its specificity is not known. This sample is drawn from a study of T cells after yellow fever vaccination. At the level of the study: SMART-Seq v4 Ultra Low Input prepared the low-cell-number fractions. General study points: In post-booster samples, most primary-vaccination clones reappeared (approximately 96% CD4, 88% CD8).

This CDR3 has 14 amino acids. Germline V gives CDR1 ENHRY, CDR2 SYGVKD. V shed 4 bases and J 3 bases; nucleotides not matched to a gene: 3. A 5'RACE template-switching step, the method used to make TCR cDNA, added a universal primer site and UMIs. One entry per CDR3 protein results from TCRdb running MiXCR on the 5' RACE reads. The sample consists of more than 300,000 distinct CDR3 sequences, around 4.5% of them appearing once. The chain joins TRBV10-3 to TRBJ2-3; 8 nucleotides agree with TRBD2. Material: PBMCs, obtained 15 days after the yellow fever booster vaccination. The TCR originated in a man aged 18 to 29 who received the YFV17D yellow fever vaccine. CDR3: CAISGSSGTDTQYF. The DNA for the CDR3 is TGTGCCATCAGTGGGTCTAGCGGGACAGATACGCAGTATTTT.